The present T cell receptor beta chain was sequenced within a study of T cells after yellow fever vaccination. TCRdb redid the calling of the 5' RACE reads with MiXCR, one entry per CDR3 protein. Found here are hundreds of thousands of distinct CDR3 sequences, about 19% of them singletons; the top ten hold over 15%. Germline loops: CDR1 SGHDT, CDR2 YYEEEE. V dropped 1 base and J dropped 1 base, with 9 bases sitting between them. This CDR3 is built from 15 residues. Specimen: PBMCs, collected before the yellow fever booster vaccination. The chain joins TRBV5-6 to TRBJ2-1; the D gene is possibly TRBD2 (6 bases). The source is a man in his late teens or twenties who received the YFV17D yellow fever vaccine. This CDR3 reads CASSLTGLSYNEQFF. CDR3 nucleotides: TGTGCCAGCAGCTTGACAGGACTATCCTACAATGAGCAGTTCTTC.